The clone carrying this TCR beta chain was counted at least ten times. Its antigen is not identified. From RNA transcripts, TCR beta CDR3 regions were amplified. With the HTBI primer set, the TCR CDR3 went through a first round of RT-PCR. MiXCR, applied by TCRdb to the multiplex PCR reads, yields one record per CDR3 protein. In the table there are 480,000 or so distinct CDR3 sequences, 13% to 15% of which are singletons. Per the germline V gene, CDR1 is SGHKS and CDR2 is YYEKEE (reference sequence). V lost 2 bases, J lost 3 bases, and 17 bases lay in between. The CDR3 loop spans 16 amino acids. These data are taken from a study of T cells in Graves' hyperthyroidism and ophthalmopathy. At the level of the study: Peripheral blood sampling occurred at initial diagnosis, before any treatment. Findings and caveats of the study: In blood, most of the thyroid clonotypes expanded above 0.001 were also present. Ophthalmopathy onset followed model prediction by a median about six months.

V usage is TRBV5-5 and J usage is TRBJ1-2; D is uncertain. The sequenced sample consisted of blood. The clonotype comes from a woman between 18 and 29 years old with Graves' hyperthyroidism. The CDR3 region is CASSLRHTRLDYGYTF. CDR3 bases: TGTGCCAGCAGCTTAAGGCACACCCGGTTGGACTATGGCTACACCTTC. The complete variable domain, with remaining parts taken from reference TRBV5-5 and TRBJ1-2, reads DAGVTQSPTHLIKTRGQQVTLRCSPISGHKSVSWYQQVLGQGPQFIFQYYEKEERGRGNFPDRFSARQFPNYSSELNVNALLLGDSALYLCASSLRHTRLDYGYTFGSGTRLTVV.